This T cell receptor (beta chain) was obtained from a study of control samples from healthy donors and cancer patients. The repertoire was sequenced with immunoSEQ multiplex PCR; TCRdb's copy has only in-frame clones and lacks some. Seen here are 53,000 or so clones, around 90% observed once, and the top ten hold roughly 13%. This clone has a single count. CDR3 length: 13 amino acids. Trimming removed 4 bases from V and 8 bases from J, with 14 bases in between. Germline CDR1 and CDR2: SGHTA and FQGNSA. The rearrangement uses TRBV7-2 and TRBJ1-2; no reliable D call. Sequencing used PBMCs. This receptor was taken from a man between 60 and 75 years old with head and neck cancer. CDR3: CASSSLAIKGYTF. The CDR3 DNA is TGTGCCAGCAGCTCATTAGCGATTAAAGGCTACACCTTC.